This is a list of T cell receptor beta chains from one sample in a study of blood T cells in healthy people across ages. From the 5' RACE reads, TCRdb called clonotypes with MiXCR, one entry per CDR3 protein. The sample consists of 500,000 to 550,000 distinct CDR3 sequences, nearly 25% of them appearing once. These sequences were also reported in another study, on T cells of mothers and their children.

The sequencing input was blood. These receptors were taken from a boy aged 5-17 years in good health. Each CDR3 is given with its conserved first and last residue. D genes are given only for firm matches. A clone size is listed for some rows: how often the clone was seen (once, few, many), or a class if it is expanded.

v_gene	abundance	j_gene	d_gene	CDR3aa	CDR3nt
TRBV3-1	NA	TRBJ2-3	NA	CASSQVFGKGTDTQYF	TGCGCCAGCAGCCAAGTTTTCGGCAAGGGGACCGATACGCAGTATTTT
TRBV5-1	NA	TRBJ2-4	NA	CASSLAGEGIQYF	TGCGCCAGCAGCTTGGCCGGGGAAGGCATTCAGTACTTC
TRBV29-1	few	TRBJ2-6	NA	CSVGYPRANVLTF	TGCAGCGTTGGGTACCCCAGGGCCAACGTCCTGACTTTC
TRBV7-9	few	TRBJ2-6	NA	CASSHRDWGYSGANVLTF	TGTGCCAGCAGCCACCGGGACTGGGGATACTCTGGGGCCAACGTCCTGACTTTC
TRBV7-9	NA	TRBJ2-5	TRBD2	CASSLPSGGSSYEHYF	TGCGCCAGCAGCTTGCCTAGCGGGGGCTCCTCCTACGAGCATTACTTC
TRBV7-2	few	TRBJ2-7	NA	CASSSWSYEQYF	TGTGCCAGCAGCTCTTGGTCCTACGAGCAGTACTTC
TRBV28	NA	TRBJ1-6	TRBD1	CASSPSRQGPSPLHF	TGTGCCAGCAGTCCATCTCGACAGGGTCCTTCACCCCTCCACTTT
TRBV4-2	NA	TRBJ1-1	NA	CASSRVTSNTEAFF	TGTGCCAGCAGCCGAGTGACATCGAACACTGAAGCTTTCTTT
TRBV7-9	NA	TRBJ1-5	TRBD1	CASSAPTGDQPQHF	TGTGCCAGCAGCGCCCCCACAGGGGATCAGCCCCAGCATTTT
TRBV7-2	many	TRBJ2-7	NA	CASSLAAGTYEQYF	TGTGCCAGCAGCTTAGCGGCAGGGACCTACGAGCAGTACTTC
TRBV7-2	NA	TRBJ1-1	NA	CASSLVGYFGYHPAPEAFF	TGTGCCAGCAGCTTAGTAGGGTATTTTGGATACCACCCGGCTCCGGAAGCTTTCTTT
TRBV12-3/TRBV12-4	NA	TRBJ1-2	NA	CASSLNDISYGYTF	TGTGCCAGCAGTTTAAACGACATCTCCTATGGCTACACCTTC
TRBV6-2/TRBV6-3	NA	TRBJ2-2	NA	CASSLWSGELFF	TGTGCCAGCAGTTTGTGGTCCGGGGAGCTGTTTTTT
TRBV15	NA	TRBJ2-5	NA	CATSRDLSETQYF	TGTGCCACCAGCAGAGATCTATCAGAGACCCAGTACTTC
TRBV4-3	few	TRBJ2-3	NA	CASSQDLTSLSTDTQYF	TGCGCCAGCAGCCAAGATCTTACTAGCCTTAGCACAGATACGCAGTATTTT
TRBV29-1	few	TRBJ2-5	NA	CSEMPRQEGQETQYF	TGCAGCGAGATGCCCAGACAGGAGGGCCAAGAGACCCAGTACTTC
TRBV12-3/TRBV12-4	few	TRBJ2-5	NA	CASSLSVVGPTQYF	TGTGCCAGCAGTTTATCGGTCGTAGGGCCGACCCAGTACTTC
TRBV4-3	many	TRBJ1-4	TRBD1	CASSQEFAQGAKLFF	TGCGCCAGCAGCCAAGAGTTCGCGCAGGGGGCTAAACTGTTTTTT
TRBV12-3/TRBV12-4	NA	TRBJ2-5	NA	CASSFSPGLRSVTQYF	TGTGCCAGCAGTTTCTCCCCGGGACTGCGATCGGTGACCCAGTACTTC
TRBV6-5	NA	TRBJ1-2	TRBD1	CASSHGQGSEDGYTF	TGTGCCAGCAGTCACGGACAGGGAAGTGAGGATGGCTACACCTTC
TRBV7-6	NA	TRBJ1-2	NA	CASSVNQGYGYTF	TGTGCCAGCAGCGTTAACCAGGGGTATGGCTACACCTTC